This is a list of T cell receptor beta chains from one sample in a study of Ad26.COV2.S vaccination and SARS-CoV-2 variants. Sequenced by immunoSEQ multiplex PCR; TCRdb stores in-frame clones only, minus some. The repertoire holds 330,000 or so clones, almost 90% seen once, with around 5.5% in the top ten. This specimen consisted of peripheral blood, obtained in a trial of Ad26.COV2.S vaccine versus placebo. Every receptor here comes from a person between 18 and 60 years old who received the Ad26.COV2.S COVID-19 vaccine or a placebo. CDR3s include the opening cysteine and the closing phenylalanine or tryptophan. D genes are given only for firm matches. The listing skips clone size in some rows; elsewhere it reads once, few, many or a size class.

CDR3: CATSDFSGTGELFF
DNA: TGTGCCACCAGTGATTTCTCGGGCACCGGGGAGCTGTTTTTT
J: TRBJ2-2
V: TRBV24-1
D: .
size: .

CDR3: CASSSPYSGKEKLFF
DNA: TGTGCCAGCAGTTCCCCTTATAGCGGGAAGGAAAAACTGTTTTTT
J: TRBJ1-4
V: TRBV6-5
D: .
size: .

CDR3: CASSLEGANSPLHF
DNA: TGTGCCAGCAGCTTAGAAGGGGCCAATTCACCCCTCCACTTT
J: TRBJ1-6
V: TRBV11-3
D: .
size: .

CDR3: CASSLGQNTEAFF
DNA: TGTGCCAGCAGTTTAGGCCAGAACACTGAAGCTTTCTTT
J: TRBJ1-1
V: TRBV27
D: .
size: once

CDR3: CASSDPSVWEEGVETQYF
DNA: TGTGCCAGCAGTGATCCTAGCGTCTGGGAAGAGGGAGTTGAGACCCAGTACTTC
J: TRBJ2-5
V: TRBV6-1
D: .
size: .

CDR3: CASSQTTGGADTQYF
DNA: TGTGCCAGCAGCCAAACTACAGGGGGGGCAGATACGCAGTATTTT
J: TRBJ2-3
V: TRBV4-2
D: .
size: .

CDR3: CASSSVRDRDQPQHF
DNA: TGTGCCAGCAGCTCCGTGAGGGACCGGGATCAGCCCCAGCATTTT
J: TRBJ1-5
V: TRBV5-6
D: .
size: .

CDR3: CASSSTSGGDTQYF
DNA: TGTGCCAGCAGTTCGACTAGCGGGGGTGATACGCAGTATTTT
J: TRBJ2-3
V: TRBV27
D: TRBD2
size: .

CDR3: CASTPSGAYTEAFF
DNA: TGTGCCAGCACCCCCTCGGGGGCTTACACTGAAGCTTTCTTT
J: TRBJ1-1
V: TRBV6-5
D: .
size: .

CDR3: CASSLVGQGTGGLYGYTF
DNA: TGTGCCAGCAGCTTAGTAGGGCAGGGTACAGGAGGCCTCTATGGCTACACCTTC
J: TRBJ1-2
V: TRBV7-8
D: .
size: .

CDR3: CASSYGQGSYNSPLHF
DNA: TGTGCCAGCAGTTACGGCCAGGGTAGCTATAATTCACCCCTCCACTTT
J: TRBJ1-6
V: TRBV6-5
D: .
size: .

CDR3: CASSISWRFFFGELFF
DNA: TGTGCCAGTAGTATATCCTGGAGATTCTTTTTCGGGGAGCTGTTTTTT
J: TRBJ2-2
V: TRBV19
D: .
size: .

CDR3: CASSTGTGANYGYTF
DNA: TGTGCCAGCAGCACCGGGACAGGCGCTAACTATGGCTACACCTTC
J: TRBJ1-2
V: TRBV6-7
D: TRBD1
size: .

CDR3: CASSGASPEAFF
DNA: TGTGCCAGCAGTGGGGCGTCCCCTGAAGCTTTCTTT
J: TRBJ1-1
V: TRBV12-3/TRBV12-4
D: .
size: .

CDR3: CASSLQPSSYNEQFF
DNA: TGTGCCAGCAGCCTACAGCCTAGCTCCTACAATGAGCAGTTCTTC
J: TRBJ2-1
V: TRBV7-6
D: .
size: .

CDR3: CASRPGTTAKNIQYF
DNA: TGTGCCAGCAGGCCGGGGACCACGGCCAAAAACATTCAGTACTTC
J: TRBJ2-4
V: TRBV25-1
D: .
size: .

CDR3: CASSQEYSPQPQHF
DNA: TGCGCCAGCAGCCAAGAATACAGTCCCCAGCCCCAGCATTTT
J: TRBJ1-5
V: TRBV4-1
D: .
size: .

CDR3: CASSVGGLGGDTQYF
DNA: TGTGCCAGCAGCGTCGGGGGCTTGGGTGGTGATACGCAGTATTTT
J: TRBJ2-3
V: TRBV9
D: .
size: .

CDR3: CASSPPDRVNTEAFF
DNA: TGTGCCAGCAGTCCCCCGGACAGGGTAAATACTGAAGCTTTCTTT
J: TRBJ1-1
V: TRBV27
D: TRBD1
size: .

CDR3: CATSAGPNYGYTF
DNA: TGTGCCACCAGTGCAGGGCCGAACTATGGCTACACCTTC
J: TRBJ1-2
V: TRBV24-1
D: .
size: .

CDR3: CASSYDYQGFRTDTQYF
DNA: TGTGCCAGCAGTTACGACTACCAGGGATTTCGCACAGATACGCAGTATTTT
J: TRBJ2-3
V: TRBV6-2/TRBV6-3
D: .
size: .

CDR3: CEGRGPDSGNTIYF
DNA: TGTGAGGGAAGGGGGCCCGACTCTGGAAACACCATATATTTT
J: TRBJ1-3
V: TRBV5-6
D: TRBD1
size: .

CDR3: CASSYRDGGNTIYF
DNA: TGTGCCAGCAGTTACCGGGACGGTGGAAACACCATATATTTT
J: TRBJ1-3
V: TRBV2
D: .
size: .

CDR3: CASSRTGKDLYEQYF
DNA: TGTGCCAGCAGCCGGACAGGGAAGGACCTCTACGAGCAGTACTTC
J: TRBJ2-7
V: TRBV5-4
D: TRBD1
size: .

CDR3: CASSLSQGAYNEQFF
DNA: TGTGCCAGCAGCTTAAGTCAGGGGGCCTACAATGAGCAGTTCTTC
J: TRBJ2-1
V: TRBV7-7
D: TRBD1
size: once

CDR3: CASSPLAGGRQFF
DNA: TGTGCCAGCAGCCCGTTAGCGGGCGGCAGACAGTTCTTC
J: TRBJ2-1
V: TRBV5-4
D: TRBD2
size: .

CDR3: CSVIREGSYGYTF
DNA: TGCAGCGTCATTCGTGAGGGCTCCTATGGCTACACCTTC
J: TRBJ1-2
V: TRBV29-1
D: .
size: .

CDR3: CASSARTVASGEYNEQFF
DNA: TGTGCCAGCAGCGCCCGGACAGTTGCTAGCGGGGAATACAATGAGCAGTTCTTC
J: TRBJ2-1
V: TRBV7-9
D: TRBD2
size: .

CDR3: CSVGLAYTDTQYF
DNA: TGCAGCGTTGGACTAGCCTATACAGATACGCAGTATTTT
J: TRBJ2-3
V: TRBV29-1
D: TRBD2
size: .

CDR3: CASSLWTFTPPDTQYF
DNA: TGTGCCAGCAGCTTGTGGACATTCACCCCTCCAGATACGCAGTATTTT
J: TRBJ2-3
V: TRBV5-4
D: .
size: .

CDR3: CASTPGRGVTEAFF
DNA: TGTGCCAGCACCCCCGGGAGGGGGGTTACTGAAGCTTTCTTT
J: TRBJ1-1
V: TRBV25-1
D: .
size: .

CDR3: CASSFMGGRLEQYF
DNA: TGTGCCAGCAGTTTTATGGGGGGGCGCCTCGAGCAGTACTTC
J: TRBJ2-7
V: TRBV27
D: .
size: .

CDR3: CASSGKALPGNTIYF
DNA: TGTGCCAGCAGTGGCAAGGCGCTCCCTGGAAACACCATATATTTT
J: TRBJ1-3
V: TRBV2
D: .
size: .

CDR3: CASRYSGVQETQYF
DNA: TGTGCCAGCAGGTATAGTGGCGTACAAGAGACCCAGTACTTC
J: TRBJ2-5
V: TRBV28
D: .
size: .

CDR3: CASSSGGPLVGYEQYF
DNA: TGTGCCAGCAGCTCGGGGGGGCCTCTGGTAGGCTACGAGCAGTACTTC
J: TRBJ2-7
V: TRBV5-4
D: TRBD2
size: .

CDR3: CASSQDMVGQAAGYTF
DNA: TGCGCCAGCAGCCAAGATATGGTCGGCCAGGCCGCTGGCTACACCTTC
J: TRBJ1-2
V: TRBV4-3
D: .
size: .

CDR3: CASGDSGYTEAFF
DNA: TGTGCCAGCGGGGACAGCGGGTACACTGAAGCTTTCTTT
J: TRBJ1-1
V: TRBV6-5
D: TRBD1
size: .

CDR3: CASSFGPLGTDTQYF
DNA: TGTGCCAGCAGCTTCGGACCTTTAGGCACAGATACGCAGTATTTT
J: TRBJ2-3
V: TRBV7-2
D: .
size: .

CDR3: CASSQEGGANTGELFF
DNA: TGTGCCAGCAGCCAAGAGGGTGGGGCGAACACCGGGGAGCTGTTTTTT
J: TRBJ2-2
V: TRBV4-2
D: .
size: .

CDR3: CASSPRRGDSNQPQHF
DNA: TGTGCCAGCAGCCCCCGACGGGGGGATAGCAATCAGCCCCAGCATTTT
J: TRBJ1-5
V: TRBV7-2
D: .
size: .

CDR3: CASSPLAGGATDTQYF
DNA: TGTGCCAGCAGCCCCCTAGCGGGGGGCGCCACAGATACGCAGTATTTT
J: TRBJ2-3
V: TRBV14
D: TRBD2
size: .

CDR3: CASSPIFGLAGSGDTQYF
DNA: TGTGCCAGCAGCCCGATCTTTGGACTAGCGGGGTCAGGGGATACGCAGTATTTT
J: TRBJ2-3
V: TRBV7-6
D: TRBD2
size: .

CDR3: CASRLIAGVTDTQYF
DNA: TGCGCCAGCAGGCTTATAGCGGGAGTGACAGATACGCAGTATTTT
J: TRBJ2-3
V: TRBV5-1
D: TRBD2
size: .

CDR3: CASRLNAGPQYGYTF
DNA: TGTGCCAGCAGACTTAATGCAGGGCCCCAGTATGGCTACACCTTC
J: TRBJ1-2
V: TRBV2
D: .
size: .

CDR3: CASSLDREAGGGYTF
DNA: TGTGCCAGCAGCTTAGATCGGGAGGCCGGTGGTGGCTACACCTTC
J: TRBJ1-2
V: TRBV11-2
D: .
size: .

CDR3: CASSFGDLTGELFF
DNA: TGTGCCAGCAGCTTCGGGGACCTCACCGGGGAGCTGTTTTTT
J: TRBJ2-2
V: TRBV5-8
D: .
size: .

CDR3: CSARDLRGNTF
DNA: TGCAGTGCTAGAGATTTAAGAGGTAACACCTTC
J: TRBJ1-2
V: TRBV20-1
D: .
size: once

CDR3: CASSPVAGNTIYF
DNA: TGTGCCAGCAGCCCGGTTGCTGGAAACACCATATATTTT
J: TRBJ1-3
V: TRBV6-5
D: .
size: .

CDR3: CASSLGAGQRGELFF
DNA: TGTGCCAGCAGCTTAGGCGCGGGACAGCGTGGGGAGCTGTTTTTT
J: TRBJ2-2
V: TRBV7-2
D: .
size: .

CDR3: CASSFLEFTGELFF
DNA: TGTGCCAGCAGTTTTCTGGAATTCACCGGGGAGCTGTTTTTT
J: TRBJ2-2
V: TRBV27
D: .
size: .

CDR3: CASSLRVAGGPREQFF
DNA: TGTGCCAGCAGCTTACGTGTAGCGGGAGGGCCTAGGGAGCAGTTCTTC
J: TRBJ2-1
V: TRBV7-3
D: TRBD2
size: .

CDR3: CASSYSIDLRNTEAFF
DNA: TGTGCCAGCAGTTACTCAATCGACCTACGGAACACTGAAGCTTTCTTT
J: TRBJ1-1
V: TRBV6-5
D: .
size: once

CDR3: CASREFVKNTEAFF
DNA: TGCGCCAGCCGGGAGTTTGTCAAGAACACTGAAGCTTTCTTT
J: TRBJ1-1
V: TRBV4-3
D: .
size: .

CDR3: CASSRAPGETQYF
DNA: TGTGCCAGCAGCAGAGCTCCGGGGGAGACCCAGTACTTC
J: TRBJ2-5
V: TRBV11-1
D: .
size: .